What follows describes a single T cell receptor (beta chain). What it binds is unknown. These data originate in a study of T cell responses to AZD1222 COVID-19 vaccine. Overall study results and limits: In a largely white British group with more females than males, clonal diversity was possibly underestimated. Unmutated variant regions reportedly attract nearly half of all spike-specific TCRs. When two AZD1222 doses had been given, Spike-specific TCR breadth and depth rose. Repertoire sampling happened only post peak T cell response.

The ends were cut back, 6 bases at V and 8 bases at J, with 13 bases in the middle. Looked up from germline, CDR1 is MNHEY and CDR2 is SVGAGI. The CDR3 is 12 residues long. Measured with immunoSEQ multiplex PCR; TCRdb has only the in-frame clones, and not every one. Counted here are some 120,000 clones, about 88% occurring once; the ten biggest clones make up roughly 20%. The clonotype comes from an adult in good health. The chain links TRBV6-5 to TRBJ1-2; D is ambiguous. The sequencing here drew on peripheral blood, taken on day 0 of MenACWY control vaccination. CDR3 amino acids: CASSYTPDGYTF. In DNA, the CDR3 is TGTGCCAGCAGCTATACGCCAGACGGCTACACCTTC.